These 29 T cell receptor beta chains were all obtained from the same sample, sequenced in a study of T cells in Graves' hyperthyroidism and ophthalmopathy. Authors of the study amplified TCR beta CDR3 regions from RNA transcripts. RT-PCR in the first round (using the HTBI primer set) targeted the TCR CDR3. TCRdb re-called the multiplex PCR reads with MiXCR, one entry per CDR3 protein. There are more than 650,000 distinct CDR3 sequences in the sample; about 15% occur only once, and roughly a tenth lies in the top ten. Input material: blood. These receptors were taken from a young woman with Graves' hyperthyroidism.

In this sample, this clonotype turned up many times. The genes are TRBV3-1 and TRBJ2-2; the match to TRBD2 covers 9 bases. The CDR3 is made up of 14 amino acids. Germline V CDR1 and CDR2: LGHDT, YNNKEL (reference sequence). Trimming at V came to 6 bases and at J to 9 bases, leaving 8 bases not matched to a gene. The CDR3 reads CASSPWTSAWELFF. CDR3 sequence (DNA): TGTGCCAGCAGTCCGTGGACTAGCGCCTGGGAGCTGTTTTTT.

This clonotype was counted many times. This chain uses TRBV10-2 with TRBJ1-1; 9 nucleotides agree with TRBD1. With V trimmed by 3 bases and J by 4 bases, 9 bases remained unmatched. The germline CDR1 and CDR2 sequences are WSHSY and SAAADI. This CDR3 spans 16 amino acids. CDR3 nucleotides: TGCGCCAGCAGTGATATGGGGACAGGGTTGAGCACTGAAGCTTTCTTT. It translates to CASSDMGTGLSTEAFF.

V and J are TRBV7-8 and TRBJ1-5, with D possibly TRBD1 on 6 matching bases. Deletions cut 6 bases from V and 5 bases from J, with 14 bases between. CDR3 size: 14 residues. The V gene's germline CDR1 is SGHVS and CDR2 FQNEAQ. CDR3 in DNA: TGTGCCAGCAGTAACAGGGTCGCTTATCAGCCCCAGCATTTT. Protein product: CASSNRVAYQPQHF.

At least ten counts were recorded for this clonotype. The chain couples TRBV28 to TRBJ1-1, with no clear D. The CDR3 extends over 13 amino acids. Germline V lookup: CDR1 MDHEN, CDR2 SYDVKM. V was trimmed by 7 bases and J by 2 bases, leaving 11 bases between them. In nucleotides, the CDR3 is TGTGCCAGCACCCACTCCCCAAACACTGAAGCTTTCTTT. Translating gives CASTHSPNTEAFF. Together with reference TRBV28 and TRBJ1-1, the CDR3 gives the full variable domain: DVKVTQSSRYLVKRTGEKVFLECVQDMDHENMFWYRQDPGLGLRLIYFSYDVKMKEKGDIPEGYSVSREKKERFSLILESASTNQTSMYLCASTHSPNTEAFFGQGTRLTVV.

Note on this clonotype: Being one base from a much bigger clone, this may be a read error. The chain joins TRBV28 to TRBJ2-1; D is possibly TRBD2 (6 bases). This CDR3 comprises 15 residues. Germline V gene data show CDR1 as MDHEN and CDR2 as SYDVKM. CDR3 protein: CASRVMGGIRDEQSF. For the CDR3, the DNA is TGTGCCAGCCGCGTAATGGGCGGGATACGGGATGAGCAGTCCTTC.

This clonotype was counted many times. This rearrangement joins TRBV7-2 to TRBJ2-1, with TRBD2 matching over 8 bases. Per germline, CDR1 SGHTA and CDR2 FQGNSA. Losses at the gene ends were 10 bases for V and 4 bases for J; bases not matched to a gene: 12. CDR3 length: 15 amino acids. The CDR3 loop reads CATESRSGRYNEQFF. CDR3 nucleotide sequence: TGTGCCACCGAGAGTCGGAGCGGGAGATACAATGAGCAGTTCTTC.

A word on this clonotype: This may stem from a read error, because a much larger clone lies one nucleotide away. The DNA for the CDR3 is TGTGCCAGCAGCCCCTTCCCGACGCCAAGCTCCTACAATGAGCGGTTCTTC. This codes for CASSPFPTPSSYNERFF. This chain uses TRBV6-2 or TRBV6-3 with TRBJ2-1; the D is unclear. The CDR3 covers 17 residues. Germline V lookup: CDR1 MNHEY, CDR2 SVGEGT.

The gene calls are TRBV19 and TRBJ1-6; possible D gene TRBD1, 5 bases. CDR3 length: 16 residues. Germline loops: CDR1 LNHDA, CDR2 SQIVND (reference sequence). Trimming took 1 base from V and 7 from J, leaving 14 bases between them. The CDR3 DNA follows: TGTGCCAGTAGTATAGCGGCAGGGTGGATGAATTCACCCCTCCACTTT. Residues: CASSIAAGWMNSPLHF.

This clonotype was found a few times. Sequence at one end of the junction differs from germline and may be a read error. V is TRBV12-5 and J is TRBJ2-1; D unresolved. This CDR3 is 16 amino acids long. Germline V lookup: CDR1 LGHNT, CDR2 FRNRAP. The CDR3 sequence: CASGSGFSTSYIEQFF. The DNA of the CDR3 is TGTGCTAGTGGCTCGGGTTTTTCTACCTCCTACATTGAGCAGTTCTTC.

With respect to this clonotype: One junction end does not reproduce the germline sequence, and a read error may be involved. The chain employs TRBV19 and TRBJ1-1; D might be TRBD1 (5 bases). CDR1 and CDR2 (germline): LNHDA, SQIVND (reference sequence). This CDR3 is built from 14 residues. The CDR3 reads CASIGRGENTEALF. The CDR3 DNA reads as TGTGCCAGTATCGGACGGGGGGAGAACACTGAAGCTCTCTTT.

This clonotype was seen at least ten times. This chain links TRBV11-2 with TRBJ2-1; D possibly matches TRBD1 or TRBD2 (6 bases each). Trimming cost V 10 bases and J 7 bases, with 17 bases left between them. The germline V gene has CDR1 SGHAT and CDR2 FQNNGV. The CDR3 runs to 13 residues. The CDR3 region is CATTLGGKNEQFF. Written as DNA, the CDR3 is TGTGCCACCACCTTAGGGGGGAAGAATGAGCAGTTCTTC.

In the case of this clonotype: A much bigger clone sits one base away, suggesting this may be a read error. The chain recombines TRBV11-2 with TRBJ1-1; 7 bases map to TRBD1. CDR3 length equals 15 residues. The germline V gene encodes CDR1 SGHAT and CDR2 FQNNGV. Trimming removed 2 bases from V and 4 bases from J; junction bases left unmatched: 7. The CDR3 DNA reads as TGTGCCAGCAGCTTATTCGACAGGGCGATCACTGAAGCTTTCTTT. It specifies CASSLFDRAITEAFF. Supplemented by reference TRBV11-2 and TRBJ1-1, the full variable domain reads EAGVAQSPRYKIIEKRQSVAFWCNPISGHATLYWYQQILGQGPKLLIQFQNNGVVDDSQLPKDRFSAERLKGVDSTLKIQPAKLEDSAVYLCASSLFDRAITEAFFGQGTRLTVV.

The chain couples TRBV9 to TRBJ2-7; 9 positions agree with TRBD1. After removal of 4 bases from V and 4 bases from J, the junction contained 9 bases not matched to a gene. CDR1 is SGDLS and CDR2 is YYNGEE in the germline V gene. The CDR3 consists of 15 residues. CDR3 residues: CASSPPGTGRYEQYF. DNA for the CDR3: TGTGCCAGCAGCCCTCCCGGGACAGGGAGGTACGAGCAGTACTTC. The full variable domain, rest sourced from reference TRBV9 and TRBJ2-7, is DSGVTQTPKHLITATGQRVTLRCSPRSGDLSVYWYQQSLDQGLQFLIQYYNGEERAKGNILERFSAQQFPDLHSELNLSSLELGDSALYFCASSPPGTGRYEQYFGPGTRLTVT.

V usage is TRBV12-3 or TRBV12-4 and J usage is TRBJ2-4; D perhaps matches TRBD1 (6 bases). The CDR3 spans 15 residues. Trimming took off 5 bases at V and 8 bases at J, with 19 bases between the two ends. CDR3 loop: CASSTGTLKGDIQYF. The CDR3, as DNA: TGTGCCAGCAGTACCGGGACACTAAAAGGGGACATTCAGTACTTC.

V usage is TRBV11-2 and J usage is TRBJ2-1, with D maybe TRBD2 (6 bases). V lost 1 base and J 10 bases, leaving 17 bases between the germline ends. The germline V gene encodes CDR1 SGHAT and CDR2 FQNNGV. The CDR3 length is 15 residues. CDR3 in amino acids: CASSLVGWREGEQFF. CDR3 DNA sequence: TGTGCCAGCAGCTTAGTCGGGTGGCGGGAAGGGGAGCAGTTCTTC.

This clonotype has just a few counts. This chain links TRBV27 with TRBJ2-1; TRBD1 might be the D (6 bases). This CDR3 contains 14 residues. Between the trimmed V and J ends, which lost 5 bases and 8 bases, there was a span of 16 bases. The germline gives CDR1 MNHEY, CDR2 SMNVEV (reference sequence). CDR3 in DNA: TGTGCCAGCAGTCCCCGACAGGCGGTCGATGAGCAGTTCTTC. Amino acids: CASSPRQAVDEQFF.

This clonotype was seen at least ten times. The chain joins TRBV6-5 to TRBJ1-1; a possible D gene is TRBD1 (5 bases). Germline values: CDR1 MNHEY, CDR2 SVGAGI. The CDR3 sequence is 17 residues long. Trimming pared 2 bases from V and 3 bases from J, leaving 19 bases between. The CDR3 DNA reads TGTGCCAGCAGTTACCGAATGATGGGGGAATATGACACTGAAGCTTTCTTT. Encoded protein: CASSYRMMGEYDTEAFF.

This clonotype was recorded many times. V gene TRBV6-1 combines with J gene TRBJ2-7; 8 bases are shared with TRBD1. This CDR3 contains 13 residues. After removal of 7 bases from V and 6 bases from J, the junction contained 8 bases not matched to a gene. Germline V gene sequence: CDR1 MNHNS, CDR2 SASEGT. CDR3 sequence reads: CASKDGTGGEQYF. The DNA for the CDR3 is TGTGCCAGCAAAGATGGGACAGGAGGCGAGCAGTACTTC.

This chain connects TRBV13 to TRBJ1-6; D is uncertain. V was clipped by 5 bases and J by 9 bases, with 17 bases between them. The germline CDR1 and CDR2 sequences are PRHDT and FYEKMQ (reference sequence). The CDR3 has 15 residues. The CDR3 DNA follows: TGTGCCAGCAGCGACGGACGGGCACAAATTTCACCCCTCCACTTT. It specifies CASSDGRAQISPLHF.

This clonotype was detected a few times. This chain connects TRBV19 to TRBJ1-2; TRBD1 matches 7 bases. Germline CDR1 is LNHDA and CDR2 is SQIVND (reference sequence). The CDR3 length is 14 residues. The V gene end was trimmed by 6 bases and the J gene end by 1 base; junction bases not matched to a gene: 5. This CDR3 reads CASRATGSNYGYTF. The CDR3 DNA reads as TGTGCCAGTAGGGCGACAGGGAGTAACTATGGCTACACCTTC.

With respect to this clonotype: With a much larger clone just one base away, this may be a read error. The V gene is TRBV7-9, the J gene TRBJ2-1, with D uncertain. TRBJ2-7 explains the end of the DNA better; the J call may be wrong. The CDR3 consists of 17 residues. CDR1 is SEHNR and CDR2 is FQNEAQ in the germline V gene (reference sequence). CDR3 DNA sequence: TGTGCCAGCATCCCGCAGAAGACGGAATCAGCCTACAATGAGCAGTACTTC. Translated: CASIPQKTESAYNEQYF.

The chain has TRBV7-9 and TRBJ1-2; D is ambiguous. The length of the CDR3 is 13 residues. Germline V gives CDR1 SEHNR, CDR2 FQNEAQ (reference sequence). Trimming left V 5 bases short and J 1 base short, with 8 bases between. CDR3 bases: TGTGCCAGCAGCCCCCGGGATAACTATGGCTACACCTTC. The encoded protein is CASSPRDNYGYTF.

This chain connects TRBV7-2 to TRBJ2-3; D tentatively fits TRBD1 or TRBD2 (5 bases each). This CDR3 has 17 amino acids. The ends were cut back, 3 bases at V and 2 bases at J, with 18 bases in the middle. Germline lookup yields CDR1 SGHTA and CDR2 FQGNSA. CDR3 DNA: TGTGCCAGCAGCTTGGGCGTGATTGGGGGACCCACAGATACGCAGTATTTT. Protein: CASSLGVIGGPTDTQYF.

This clonotype has ten or more counts. The chain carries TRBV20-1 and TRBJ2-7; possible D gene TRBD2, 5 bases. The CDR3 runs to 13 residues. Germline CDR1 is DFQATT and CDR2 is SNEGSKA (reference sequence). V was clipped by 1 base and J by 0 bases, with 7 bases between them. The CDR3 DNA sequence: TGCAGTGCTAGAGCGGGGTACTCCTACGAGCAGTACTTC. Protein product: CSARAGYSYEQYF.

This clonotype was found a few times. The chain combines TRBV7-2 with TRBJ2-7, with TRBD2 matching 9 bases. Trimming took 3 bases from V and 2 from J; bases not matched to a gene: 11. The CDR3 is 17 residues long. CDR1 and CDR2 from the germline V gene are SGHTA and FQGNSA. CDR3 protein: CASSFSTGGRGAYEQYF. The CDR3 DNA reads TGTGCCAGCAGCTTCTCGACCGGCGGGAGGGGGGCCTACGAGCAGTACTTC. Full variable domain (remainder filled in from reference TRBV7-2 and TRBJ2-7): GAGVSQSPSNKVTEKGKDVELRCDPISGHTALYWYRQSLGQGLEFLIYFQGNSAPDKSGLPSDRFSAERTGGSVSTLTIQRTQQEDSAVYLCASSFSTGGRGAYEQYFGPGTRLTVT.

V and J are TRBV4-1 and TRBJ1-3, with D possibly being TRBD1 (5 bases). This CDR3 comprises 16 residues. CDR1 and CDR2 from the germline V gene are MGHRA and YSYEKL. The V end was cut by 6 bases, the J end by 4 bases, with 19 bases between. The DNA of the CDR3 is TGCGCCAGCAGACCGGGACCGGGGCCGCACGGAAACACCATATATTTT. It specifies CASRPGPGPHGNTIYF.

The sample holds a few counts of this clonotype. The chain uses TRBV29-1 and TRBJ2-3; no definite D call. There are 12 residues in the CDR3. Germline CDR1 reads SQVTM; CDR2 reads ANQGSEA. This CDR3 is CSPRAMTDTQYF. DNA of the CDR3: TGCAGTCCCCGGGCAATGACAGATACGCAGTATTTT.

The sample holds many counts of this clonotype. V is TRBV29-1 and J is TRBJ1-1; 7 positions match TRBD1. Germline lookup yields CDR1 SQVTM and CDR2 ANQGSEA. Trimming cost V 4 bases and J 4 bases; bases outside gene matches: 12. The CDR3 loop spans 15 amino acids. The CDR3 sequence: CSVVGRGGVGTEAFF. CDR3 sequence (DNA): TGCAGCGTTGTAGGCAGGGGGGGGGTTGGCACTGAAGCTTTCTTT.

In this sample, this clonotype turned up a few times. This chain joins TRBV4-3 and TRBJ1-5; D is unclear. V dropped 1 base and J dropped 4 bases, with 8 bases sitting between them. This CDR3 region has 14 residues. Germline CDR1 LGHNA, CDR2 YSLEER. In nucleotides, the CDR3 is TGCGCCAGCAGCCAAGGTCTATTGAATCAGCCCCAGCATTTT. Protein: CASSQGLLNQPQHF.